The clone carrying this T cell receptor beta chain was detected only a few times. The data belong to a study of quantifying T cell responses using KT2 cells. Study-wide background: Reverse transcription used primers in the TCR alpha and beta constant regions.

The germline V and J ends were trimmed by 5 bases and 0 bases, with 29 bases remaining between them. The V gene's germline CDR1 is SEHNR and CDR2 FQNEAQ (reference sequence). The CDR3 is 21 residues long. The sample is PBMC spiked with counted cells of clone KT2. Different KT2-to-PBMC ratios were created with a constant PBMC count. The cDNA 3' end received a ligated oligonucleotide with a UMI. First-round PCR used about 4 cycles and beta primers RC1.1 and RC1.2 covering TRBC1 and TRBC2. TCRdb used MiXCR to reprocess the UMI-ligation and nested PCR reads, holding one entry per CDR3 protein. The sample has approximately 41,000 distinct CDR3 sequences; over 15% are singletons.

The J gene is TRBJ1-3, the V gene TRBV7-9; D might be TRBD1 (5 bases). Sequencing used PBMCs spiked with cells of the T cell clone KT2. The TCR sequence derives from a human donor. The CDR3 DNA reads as TGTGCCAGCAGCCCTGGGACGGATCCGGGCGGCAAAGCCATCTCTGGAAACACCATATATTTT. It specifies CASSPGTDPGGKAISGNTIYF.